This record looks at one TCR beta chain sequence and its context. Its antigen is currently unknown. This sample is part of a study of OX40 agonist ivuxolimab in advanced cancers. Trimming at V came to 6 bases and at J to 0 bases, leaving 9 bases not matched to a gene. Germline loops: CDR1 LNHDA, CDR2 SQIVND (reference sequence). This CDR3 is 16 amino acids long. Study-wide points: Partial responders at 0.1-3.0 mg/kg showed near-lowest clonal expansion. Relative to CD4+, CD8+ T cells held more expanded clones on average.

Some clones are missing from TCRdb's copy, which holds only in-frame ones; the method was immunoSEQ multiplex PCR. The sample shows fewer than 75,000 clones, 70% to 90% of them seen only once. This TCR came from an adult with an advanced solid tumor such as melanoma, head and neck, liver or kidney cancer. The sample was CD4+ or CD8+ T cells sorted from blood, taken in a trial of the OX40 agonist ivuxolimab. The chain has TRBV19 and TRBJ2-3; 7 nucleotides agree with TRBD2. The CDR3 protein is CASRPLGGTSTDTQYF. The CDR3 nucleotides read TGTGCCAGTAGGCCCCTGGGAGGGACGAGCACAGATACGCAGTATTTT. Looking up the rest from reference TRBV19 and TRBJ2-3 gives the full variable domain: DGGITQSPKYLFRKEGQNVTLSCEQNLNHDAMYWYRQDPGQGLRLIYYSQIVNDFQKGDIAEGYSVSREKKESFPLTVTSAQKNPTAFYLCASRPLGGTSTDTQYFGPGTRLTVL.